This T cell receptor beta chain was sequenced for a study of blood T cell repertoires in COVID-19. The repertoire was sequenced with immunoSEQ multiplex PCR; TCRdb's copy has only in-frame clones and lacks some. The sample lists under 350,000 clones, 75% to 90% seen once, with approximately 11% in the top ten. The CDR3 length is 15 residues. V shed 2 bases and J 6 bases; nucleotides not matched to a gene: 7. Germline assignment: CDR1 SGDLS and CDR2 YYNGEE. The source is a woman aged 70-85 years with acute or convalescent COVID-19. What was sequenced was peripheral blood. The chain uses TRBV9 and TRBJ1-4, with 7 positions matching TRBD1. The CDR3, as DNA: TGTGCCAGCAGCGTTCGGACAGGCAAGGATGAAAAACTGTTTTTT. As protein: CASSVRTGKDEKLFF.